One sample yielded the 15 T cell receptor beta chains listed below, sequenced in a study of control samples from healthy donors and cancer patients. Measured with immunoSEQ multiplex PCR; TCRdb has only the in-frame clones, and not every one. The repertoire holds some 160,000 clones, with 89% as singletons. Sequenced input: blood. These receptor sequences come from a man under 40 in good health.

DNA for the CDR3: TGTGCCAGCAGTGATGATAGGTCCTTCGACAATGAGCAGTTCTTC. This translates into CASSDDRSFDNEQFF. The chain carries TRBV2 and TRBJ2-1; D not certain. Trimming removed 3 bases at V and 5 bases at J, with 14 bases between. This CDR3 comprises 15 residues. The V gene's germline CDR1 is SNHLY and CDR2 FYNNEI.

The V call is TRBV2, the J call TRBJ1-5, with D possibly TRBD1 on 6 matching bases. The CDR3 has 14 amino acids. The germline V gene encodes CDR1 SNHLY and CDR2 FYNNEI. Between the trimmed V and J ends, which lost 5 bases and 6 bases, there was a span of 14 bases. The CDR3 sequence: CASSFEQGRQPQHF. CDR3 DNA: TGTGCCAGCAGTTTCGAACAGGGACGTCAGCCCCAGCATTTT.

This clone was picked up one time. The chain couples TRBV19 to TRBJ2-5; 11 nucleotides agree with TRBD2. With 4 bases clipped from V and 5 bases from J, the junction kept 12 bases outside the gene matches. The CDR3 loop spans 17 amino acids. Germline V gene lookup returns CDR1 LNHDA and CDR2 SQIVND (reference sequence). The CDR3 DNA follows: TGTGCCAGTAGTACCTCGGGGGGACTAGCGGCATTTGAGACCCAGTACTTC. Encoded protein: CASSTSGGLAAFETQYF.

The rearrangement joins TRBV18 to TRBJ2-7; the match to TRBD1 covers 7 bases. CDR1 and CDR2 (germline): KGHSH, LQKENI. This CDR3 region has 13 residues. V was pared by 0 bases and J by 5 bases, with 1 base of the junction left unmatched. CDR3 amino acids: CASSPPGQNEQYF. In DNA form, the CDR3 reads TGTGCCAGCTCACCACCGGGACAGAACGAGCAGTACTTC.

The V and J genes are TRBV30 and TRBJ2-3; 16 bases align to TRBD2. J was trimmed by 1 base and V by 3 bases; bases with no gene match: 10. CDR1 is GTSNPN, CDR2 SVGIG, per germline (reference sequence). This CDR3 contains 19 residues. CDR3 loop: CAWRSLGLAGGSGTDTQYF. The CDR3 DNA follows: TGTGCCTGGAGGAGCTTGGGACTAGCGGGAGGGTCCGGCACAGATACGCAGTATTTT.

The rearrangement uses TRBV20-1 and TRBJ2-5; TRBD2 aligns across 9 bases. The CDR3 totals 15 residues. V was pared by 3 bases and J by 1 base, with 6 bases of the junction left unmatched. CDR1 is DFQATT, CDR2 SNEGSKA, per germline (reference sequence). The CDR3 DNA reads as TGCAGTGCTAGTTCAGCGGGGGGCCCCCAAGAGACCCAGTACTTC. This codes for CSASSAGGPQETQYF.

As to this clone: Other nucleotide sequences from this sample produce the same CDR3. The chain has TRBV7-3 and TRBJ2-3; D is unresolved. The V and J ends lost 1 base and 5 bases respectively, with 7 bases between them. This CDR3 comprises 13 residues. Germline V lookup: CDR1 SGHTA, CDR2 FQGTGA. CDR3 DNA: TGTGCCAGCAGCTTAAACCAAGGAGATACGCAGTATTTT. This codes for CASSLNQGDTQYF.

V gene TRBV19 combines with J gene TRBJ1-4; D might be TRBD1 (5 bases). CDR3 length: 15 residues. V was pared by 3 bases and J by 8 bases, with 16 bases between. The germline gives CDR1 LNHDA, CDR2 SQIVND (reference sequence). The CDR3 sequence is CASSMGGAPGEKLFF. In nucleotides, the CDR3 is TGTGCCAGTAGTATGGGAGGGGCGCCTGGGGAAAAACTGTTTTTT.

The CDR3 bases are TGTGCCAGCTCACCGGGACAGGGCATCAATCAGCCCCAGCATTTT. This gives the protein CASSPGQGINQPQHF. The chain carries TRBV18 and TRBJ1-5; 9 bases agree with TRBD1. This CDR3 has 15 residues. Germline values: CDR1 KGHSH, CDR2 LQKENI. V was pared by 3 bases and J by 3 bases, with 3 bases of the junction left unmatched.

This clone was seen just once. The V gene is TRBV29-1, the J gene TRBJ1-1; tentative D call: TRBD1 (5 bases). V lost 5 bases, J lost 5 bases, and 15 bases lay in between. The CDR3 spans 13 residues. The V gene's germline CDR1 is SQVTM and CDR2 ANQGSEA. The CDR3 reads CSVTDWGGTEAFF. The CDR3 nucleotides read TGCAGCGTTACGGACTGGGGGGGAACTGAAGCTTTCTTT.

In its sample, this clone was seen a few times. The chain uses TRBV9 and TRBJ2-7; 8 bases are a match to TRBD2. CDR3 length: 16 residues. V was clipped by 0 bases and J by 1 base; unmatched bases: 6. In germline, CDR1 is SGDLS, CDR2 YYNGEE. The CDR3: CASSVGELAGSYEQYF. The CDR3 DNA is TGTGCCAGCAGCGTAGGGGAGTTAGCGGGATCCTACGAGCAGTACTTC.

CDR3 coding DNA: TGCGCCAGCAGCCACCCGGGAACTGAAGCTTTCTTT. It yields the protein CASSHPGTEAFF. J is TRBJ1-1 and V is TRBV4-1; no firm D call. CDR1 and CDR2 (germline): MGHRA, YSYEKL. The CDR3 extends over 12 amino acids. V was pared by 3 bases and J by 5 bases, with 7 bases between.

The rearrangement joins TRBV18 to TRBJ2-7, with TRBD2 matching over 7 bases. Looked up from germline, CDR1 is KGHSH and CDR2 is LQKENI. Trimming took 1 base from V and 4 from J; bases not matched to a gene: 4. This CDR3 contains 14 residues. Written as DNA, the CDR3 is TGTGCCAGCTCACCACTACCGGGACTATACGAGCAGTACTTC. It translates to CASSPLPGLYEQYF. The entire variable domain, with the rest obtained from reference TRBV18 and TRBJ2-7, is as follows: NAGVMQNPRHLVRRRGQEARLRCSPMKGHSHVYWYRQLPEEGLKFMVYLQKENIIDESGMPKERFSAEFPKEGPSILRIQQVVRGDSAAYFCASSPLPGLYEQYFGPGTRLTVT.

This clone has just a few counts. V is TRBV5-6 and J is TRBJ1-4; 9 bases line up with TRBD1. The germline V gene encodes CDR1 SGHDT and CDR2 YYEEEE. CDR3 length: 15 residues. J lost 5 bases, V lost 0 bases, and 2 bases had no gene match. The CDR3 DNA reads TGTGCCAGCAGCTTGGGACAGGGGGGGAATGAAAAACTGTTTTTT. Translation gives CASSLGQGGNEKLFF.

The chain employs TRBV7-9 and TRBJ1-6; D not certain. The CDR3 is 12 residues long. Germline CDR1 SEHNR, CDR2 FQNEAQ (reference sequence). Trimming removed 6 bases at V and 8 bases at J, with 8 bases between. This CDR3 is CASSRTDSPLHF. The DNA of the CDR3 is TGTGCCAGCAGTCGGACCGATTCACCCCTCCACTTT.